These 21 T cell receptor beta chains originate from one sample sequenced in a study of T cells in localized non-small cell lung cancer. TCRdb's copy holds only in-frame clones and misses some; the assay was immunoSEQ multiplex PCR. The sample has around 53,000 clones; less than 85% are singletons. This material consisted of PBMCs, taken before any cancer treatment. The receptors shown here come from a woman between 35 and 70 years old with stage II lung adenocarcinoma.

The rearrangement links TRBV19 to TRBJ2-2; 11 bases match TRBD2. CDR3 length: 15 amino acids. Germline V lookup: CDR1 LNHDA, CDR2 SQIVND (reference sequence). V lost 6 bases and J lost 7; bases outside the gene matches: 7. This chain's CDR3 is CASSYSGGASGELFF. CDR3 nucleotides: TGTGCCAGTAGCTATAGCGGGGGGGCAAGCGGGGAGCTGTTTTTT.

The chain uses TRBV2 and TRBJ1-1; D not resolved. Germline V lookup: CDR1 SNHLY, CDR2 FYNNEI. This CDR3 spans 15 amino acids. The germline V and J ends were trimmed by 8 bases and 1 base, with 17 bases remaining between them. CDR3 in amino acids: CASSGRTVPNTEAFF. CDR3 DNA sequence: TGTGCCAGCTCCGGTAGGACCGTCCCGAACACTGAAGCTTTCTTT.

The gene calls are TRBV5-6 and TRBJ1-5, with TRBD1 matching 7 bases. With V trimmed by 2 bases and J by 4 bases, 3 bases remained unmatched. This CDR3 contains 14 residues. CDR1 is SGHDT, CDR2 YYEEEE, per germline. The CDR3 coding sequence is TGTGCCAGCAGCTTCGGGACAGTGAATCAGCCCCAGCATTTT. Translated: CASSFGTVNQPQHF.

This clone was counted a single time. The V gene is TRBV27, the J gene TRBJ2-3; D possibly matches TRBD1 or TRBD2 (5 bases each). The length of the CDR3 is 19 residues. The V gene lost 2 bases and the J gene lost 6 bases, with 27 bases spanning the gap. CDR1 and CDR2 (germline): MNHEY, SMNVEV (reference sequence). CDR3 region: CASSLRGESSISWADTQYF. For the CDR3, the DNA is TGTGCCAGCAGTTTACGGGGCGAATCCTCCATCAGTTGGGCGGATACGCAGTATTTT.

This chain uses TRBV9 with TRBJ2-1, with D possibly being TRBD1 or TRBD2 (5 bases each). CDR3 length equals 15 residues. V lost 1 base and J lost 8, with 16 bases in between. The germline gives CDR1 SGDLS, CDR2 YYNGEE. In nucleotides, the CDR3 is TGTGCCAGCAGCGTAACTTTGGGGGACGTCGATGAGCAGTTCTTC. Protein sequence: CASSVTLGDVDEQFF.

V gene TRBV28 combines with J gene TRBJ1-1; 9 positions match TRBD1. The CDR3 length is 14 residues. Germline loops: CDR1 MDHEN, CDR2 SYDVKM. Trimming removed 7 bases from V and 4 bases from J; junction bases left unmatched: 7. This CDR3 is CASTLDRGGTEAFF. CDR3 DNA sequence: TGTGCCAGCACCCTAGACAGGGGGGGCACTGAAGCTTTCTTT.

The chain employs TRBV19 and TRBJ2-3; D ambiguous. Trimming stripped 2 bases from V and 6 bases from J, with 9 bases between. Germline assignment: CDR1 LNHDA and CDR2 SQIVND (reference sequence). The CDR3 consists of 13 residues. CDR3 residues: CASSIRPVDTQYF. The CDR3 DNA is TGTGCCAGTAGTATAAGACCGGTTGATACGCAGTATTTT.

This clone appeared a few times. The junction does not match germline at one end; this may be a read error. The chain combines TRBV7-7 with TRBJ1-3, with D possibly TRBD1 on 5 matching bases. The CDR3 has 13 amino acids. The germline gives CDR1 SSHAT, CDR2 FNYEAQ (reference sequence). CDR3: CASSPGLRDTIYF. In nucleotides, the CDR3 is TGTGCTAGCAGCCCGGGGCTCCGAGACACCATATATTTT.

The chain joins TRBV10-3 to TRBJ1-5; D remains ambiguous. V was trimmed by 0 bases and J by 4 bases, leaving 16 bases between them. The CDR3 extends over 17 amino acids. From germline, CDR1 is ENHRY and CDR2 SYGVKD. This CDR3 is CAISESRGSGDNQPQHF. CDR3 bases: TGTGCCATCAGTGAGTCCCGAGGGAGTGGGGATAATCAGCCCCAGCATTTT.

The chain links TRBV10-3 to TRBJ2-1, with D possibly called TRBD1 or TRBD2 (5 bases each). The CDR3 has 14 residues. V shed 8 bases and J shed 9 bases, with 20 bases lying between them. Per the germline V gene, CDR1 is ENHRY and CDR2 is SYGVKD. CDR3 sequence: CAIRVEAGGTEQFF. Here the CDR3 DNA reads TGTGCCATCCGGGTGGAGGCTGGGGGAACTGAGCAGTTCTTC.

The chain links TRBV5-8 to TRBJ2-2; D remains ambiguous. This CDR3 comprises 14 residues. Germline V CDR1 and CDR2: SGHTS, YDEGEE. V lost 0 bases and J 6 bases, leaving 9 bases between the germline ends. The DNA for the CDR3 is TGTGCCAGCAGCTTGGAAGTGGCCGCCGGGGAGCTGTTTTTT. Its translation is CASSLEVAAGELFF.

This chain joins TRBV7-9 and TRBJ1-1, with 7 bases fitting TRBD1. Germline lookup yields CDR1 SEHNR and CDR2 FQNEAQ (reference sequence). CDR3 size: 14 residues. The V gene end was trimmed by 7 bases and the J gene end by 2 bases; junction bases not matched to a gene: 7. CDR3 residues: CASTEQGINTEAFF. CDR3 DNA sequence: TGTGCCAGCACCGAACAGGGGATTAACACTGAAGCTTTCTTT. Full variable domain (missing parts from reference TRBV7-9 and TRBJ1-1): DTGVSQNPRHKITKRGQNVTFRCDPISEHNRLYWYRQTLGQGPEFLTYFQNEAQLEKSRLLSDRFSAERPKGSFSTLEIQRTEQGDSAMYLCASTEQGINTEAFFGQGTRLTVV.

The V and J genes are TRBV5-1 and TRBJ2-7; the match to TRBD2 covers 9 bases. The V gene end was trimmed by 4 bases and the J gene end by 7 bases; junction bases not matched to a gene: 9. Germline assignment: CDR1 SGHRS and CDR2 YFSETQ. This CDR3 has 14 residues. The CDR3 region has the DNA TGCGCCAGCAGCGGGCTAGCGGGGACGGGGGAGCAGTACTTC. This codes for CASSGLAGTGEQYF. Full variable domain (missing parts from reference TRBV5-1 and TRBJ2-7): KAGVTQTPRYLIKTRGQQVTLSCSPISGHRSVSWYQQTPGQGLQFLFEYFSETQRNKGNFPGRFSGRQFSNSRSEMNVSTLELGDSALYLCASSGLAGTGEQYFGPGTRLTVT.

Of note for this clone: At one of its ends the junction is not consistent with the germline gene, which may arise from a read error. The CDR3 DNA reads TGCGCCAGCAGCCAAGTGGGGGGGAGAGAGACTGAAGCTTTCTTT. It codes for CASSQVGGRETEAFF. The chain has TRBV5-4 and TRBJ1-1, with a weak D call TRBD1 (5 bases). Per germline, CDR1 SGHNT and CDR2 YYREEE (reference sequence). The CDR3 covers 15 residues.

The rearrangement uses TRBV7-8 and TRBJ2-7, with 9 bases aligning to TRBD1. In germline, CDR1 is SGHVS, CDR2 FQNEAQ. With 5 bases clipped from V and 5 bases from J, the junction kept 7 bases outside the gene matches. The CDR3 consists of 14 residues. CDR3 loop: CASSLIGTGNEQYF. For the CDR3, the DNA is TGTGCCAGCAGCCTGATCGGGACAGGGAACGAGCAGTACTTC. The whole variable domain, filled in from reference TRBV7-8 and TRBJ2-7, reads GAGVSQSPRYKVAKRGQDVALRCDPISGHVSLFWYQQALGQGPEFLTYFQNEAQLDKSGLPSDRFFAERPEGSVSTLKIQRTQQEDSAVYLCASSLIGTGNEQYFGPGTRLTVT.

The V and J genes are TRBV6-5 and TRBJ2-1, with 11 bases fitting TRBD1. V shed 4 bases, J shed 6 bases, and the junction held 5 bases outside the gene matches. CDR1 is MNHEY and CDR2 is SVGAGI in the germline V gene. The CDR3 consists of 15 residues. This CDR3 is CASSFGQGATNEQFF. CDR3 sequence (DNA): TGTGCCAGCAGTTTTGGACAGGGGGCGACCAATGAGCAGTTCTTC.

The chain recombines TRBV30 with TRBJ2-6; no reliable D call. Germline loops: CDR1 GTSNPN, CDR2 SVGIG (reference sequence). CDR3 length: 13 residues. The ends were cut back, 0 bases at V and 4 bases at J, with 4 bases in the middle. The CDR3 sequence is CAWSVRGANVLTF. In nucleotides, the CDR3 is TGTGCCTGGAGTGTAAGGGGGGCCAACGTCCTGACTTTC.

The rearrangement uses TRBV11-3 and TRBJ2-1; D might be TRBD1 or TRBD2, each matching 6 bases. The germline gives CDR1 SGHNT, CDR2 YENEEA. The CDR3 extends over 15 amino acids. The V and J ends lost 5 bases and 4 bases respectively, with 15 bases between them. Here the CDR3 DNA reads TGTGCCAGCAGCCCCGCTCGGGGGCCGTACAATGAGCAGTTCTTC. Protein: CASSPARGPYNEQFF.

This clone is labeled medium-sized. The chain is built from TRBV6-1 and TRBJ1-5; D may be TRBD1 (6 bases). Between the trimmed V and J ends, which lost 10 bases and 0 bases, there was a span of 13 bases. CDR1 is MNHNS, CDR2 SASEGT, per germline. This CDR3 is 14 amino acids long. The CDR3 sequence: CATDSYNSNQPQHF. The CDR3 DNA follows: TGTGCCACGGACAGCTACAATAGCAATCAGCCCCAGCATTTT.

The chain combines TRBV14 with TRBJ1-2; D is undetermined. This CDR3 has 13 amino acids. V lost 9 bases to trimming and J lost 8 bases, with 19 bases between them. CDR1 is SGHDN, CDR2 FVKESK, per germline. CDR3 loop: CASVRDFSEGYTF. The CDR3 DNA reads as TGTGCCAGTGTGAGGGATTTCAGCGAGGGCTACACCTTC.

The chain is built from TRBV7-6 and TRBJ2-6; D remains ambiguous. Trimming removed 4 bases at V and 4 bases at J, with 11 bases between. The CDR3 spans 15 residues. The V gene's germline CDR1 is SGHVS and CDR2 FNYEAQ. DNA for the CDR3: TGTGCCAGCAGCTATCGTCCCCGGGGGGCCAACGTCCTGACTTTC. Translated: CASSYRPRGANVLTF.